This TCR beta chain came from a study of identical twins. TCRdb itself ran the 5' RACE reads through MiXCR, one entry per CDR3 protein. Of just over 450,000 distinct CDR3 sequences in the sample, 14% were seen once. The CDR3 spans 13 residues. Trimming shortened V by 6 bases and J by 1 base, and 10 bases separated the two germline ends. Another study also made use of these data, one on yellow fever vaccine responses in identical twins.

The sample taken for sequencing was CD4+ T cells sorted from blood. The receptor was derived from a woman aged 18-35 years in good health. The chain is built from TRBV12-3 or TRBV12-4 and TRBJ2-7; unclear D gene. This CDR3 reads CASRRAKSYEQYF. The CDR3 coding sequence is TGTGCCAGCAGAAGGGCCAAGTCCTACGAGCAGTACTTC.